Listed below are T cell receptor beta chains from one sample, sequenced in a study of T cells of healthy individuals. TCRdb passed the 5' RACE reads through MiXCR, listing each CDR3 protein once. The sample carries around 90,000 distinct CDR3 sequences, approximately 4.7% recorded once. The receptor source for this set is a female donor in good health. CDR3s include the opening cysteine and the closing phenylalanine or tryptophan. The D gene is left open where the match is weak. Rows may omit the clone size; those that give it use once, few, many or a size class.

size	J	D	V	DNA	CDR3
many	TRBJ2-1	-	TRBV12-3/TRBV12-4	TGTGCCAGCAGTTTCGGTTCTCGCAGGGTAAGCAATGAGCAGTTCTTC	CASSFGSRRVSNEQFF
-	TRBJ1-2	-	TRBV30	TGTGCCTGGAGGAGGTACGTGAGGATGGACCGCTATGGCTACACCTTC	CAWRRYVRMDRYGYTF
many	TRBJ1-5	TRBD1	TRBV20-1	TGCAGTGCAGACAGGGGAGGCAATCAGCCCCAGCATTTT	CSADRGGNQPQHF
-	TRBJ1-5	-	TRBV6-6	TGTGCCAGCAGTTACATGGATGATGGCAATCAGCCCCAGCATTTT	CASSYMDDGNQPQHF
-	TRBJ1-5	-	TRBV7-3	TGTGCCAGCAGCTTACAAGGGGGGGGAGGTCAGCCCCAGCATTTT	CASSLQGGGGQPQHF
many	TRBJ1-1	-	TRBV27	TGTGCCAGCAGGAAGGGGCCTGAAGCTTTCTTT	CASRKGPEAFF
many	TRBJ2-5	-	TRBV28	TGTGCCAGCAGTTTGCCGGTCGGGAGCCAAGAGACCCAGTACTTC	CASSLPVGSQETQYF
few	TRBJ2-2	TRBD2	TRBV6-1	TGTGCCAGCAGGGGAGACGGGAGGAGGAGGCCCGGGGAGCTGTTTTTT	CASRGDGRRRPGELFF
few	TRBJ2-7	-	TRBV5-1	TGCGCCAGCAGCTTGTGGGCCGACAGCTCCTACGAGCAGTACTTC	CASSLWADSSYEQYF
many	TRBJ2-1	-	TRBV13	TGTGCCAGCAGCTTGCTAGGTGAGCAGTTCTTC	CASSLLGEQFF
many	TRBJ2-5	-	TRBV7-2	TGTGCCAGCAGCTTAGCCCCTGCCCGAAGTCAAGAGACCCAGTACTTC	CASSLAPARSQETQYF
many	TRBJ1-1	TRBD1	TRBV28	TGTGCCAGCAGTTTAACAGGGGAGAACACTGAAGCTTTCTTT	CASSLTGENTEAFF
many	TRBJ2-6	-	TRBV6-1	TGTGCCAGCAGTACCGGACGAAGTGGGGCCAACGTCCTGACTTTC	CASSTGRSGANVLTF
few	TRBJ2-1	-	TRBV4-1	TGCGCCAGCAGCCATCTGAATTCCTACAATGAGCAGTTCTTC	CASSHLNSYNEQFF
many	TRBJ2-7	-	TRBV2	TGTGCCAGCCGGGTCCCGGCGCACATCTGGGGAAGCTACGAGCAGTACTTC	CASRVPAHIWGSYEQYF
many	TRBJ2-6	-	TRBV7-9	TGTCAATCCTCTGGGGCCAACGTCCTGACTTTC	CQSSGANVLTF
-	TRBJ1-5	-	TRBV6-2/TRBV6-3	TGTGCCAGCAGTCCTCTCCTTTCTGCATCGGGCAATCAGCCCCAGCATTTT	CASSPLLSASGNQPQHF
few	TRBJ1-1	-	TRBV6-5	TGTGCCAGCAGGCCCGAGGCGAACACTGAAGCTTTCTTT	CASRPEANTEAFF
many	TRBJ2-1	TRBD2	TRBV24-1	TGTGCCACCAGTGAACCTTTGGCGGGAGGGGTTAATGAGCAGTTCTTC	CATSEPLAGGVNEQFF
many	TRBJ2-3	TRBD2	TRBV7-2	TGTGCCAGCAGCGCGCGACTAGCGGGTTTCACAGATACGCAGTATTTT	CASSARLAGFTDTQYF
-	TRBJ1-1	-	TRBV11-1	TGTGCCAGCAGCTTCAGGAACACTGAAGCTTTCTTT	CASSFRNTEAFF
many	TRBJ2-1	-	TRBV29-1	TGCAGCGTTGAAGAAGTAGAGTTCCGGCGGTCCTCCTCCTACAATGAGCAGTTCTTC	CSVEEVEFRRSSSYNEQFF
-	TRBJ2-7	TRBD1	TRBV14	TGTGCCAGCAGCCAAGGCGGGACAGGACTCTACGAGCAGTACTTC	CASSQGGTGLYEQYF
-	TRBJ2-1	-	TRBV20-1	TGCAGTGCTCTCCGACTAGGAGTCGGGTCCTACAATGAGCAGTTCTTC	CSALRLGVGSYNEQFF
many	TRBJ1-1	-	TRBV4-2	TGTGCCAGCAGGTCCGAGAAGGGGAGCACTGAAGCTTTCTTT	CASRSEKGSTEAFF
many	TRBJ1-1	-	TRBV7-2	TGTGCCAGCAGCCCCTCCGCCCTAGGGGCTTCAGGTGAAGCTTTCTTT	CASSPSALGASGEAFF
many	TRBJ1-1	-	TRBV7-2	TGTGCCAGCAGCGACCACTTTACACGAATGAACACTGAAGCTTTCTTT	CASSDHFTRMNTEAFF
-	TRBJ2-2	TRBD2	TRBV4-2	TGTGCCTGCAGCCAAGAAGATCTGGCGGAAGGACTAGCGGGAACGGAGAGGGCCGGGGAGCTGTTTTTT	CACSQEDLAEGLAGTERAGELFF
-	TRBJ1-5	-	TRBV28	TGTGCCAGCAGTTTACCGGGACATCGCTATCAGCCCCAGCATTTT	CASSLPGHRYQPQHF
few	TRBJ2-3	TRBD1	TRBV5-1	TGCGCCAGCAGCTTGGAACAGGGGGACACAGATACGCAGTATTTT	CASSLEQGDTDTQYF
many	TRBJ2-7	TRBD2	TRBV29-1	TGCAGCGTTGGGGGGGACTCCAGCGGGAGTAACTCCTACGAGCAGTACTTC	CSVGGDSSGSNSYEQYF
many	TRBJ2-1	TRBD2	TRBV7-6	TGTGCCAGCAGCTTAGTGTCGGGGACTATCAACAATGAGCAGTTCTTC	CASSLVSGTINNEQFF
-	TRBJ1-2	-	TRBV7-9	TGTGCCAGCAGCCAGACAGTGTACGGCAACACCTTC	CASSQTVYGNTF
many	TRBJ1-1	TRBD1	TRBV27	TGTGCCAGCAGTTTCGGGACAGGGGGCACTGAAGCTTTCTTT	CASSFGTGGTEAFF
many	TRBJ1-4	-	TRBV30	TGTGCCTGGACGGGGGCAACTAATGAAAAACTGTTTTTT	CAWTGATNEKLFF
few	TRBJ1-4	-	TRBV5-5	TGTGCCAGCAGCTTGGAGGGCTGGGTAGCTAATGAAAAACTGTTTTTT	CASSLEGWVANEKLFF
many	TRBJ1-2	-	TRBV6-6	TGTGCCAGCAGTTACTCGAACAGCAACTATGGCTACACCTTC	CASSYSNSNYGYTF
-	TRBJ2-7	-	TRBV6-2/TRBV6-3	TGTGCCAGCAGCGACATCCCGGGCACCAACGAGCAGTACTTC	CASSDIPGTNEQYF
many	TRBJ2-5	TRBD2	TRBV7-8	TGTGCCAGCAGACCGGGAACGTATAGCGGGGCCACCCAAGAGACCCAGTACTTC	CASRPGTYSGATQETQYF
many	TRBJ2-3	TRBD1	TRBV7-2	TGTGCCAGCAGCTTATTCGGGACAGCTTACACAGATACGCAGTATTTT	CASSLFGTAYTDTQYF
-	TRBJ2-1	TRBD2	TRBV12-3/TRBV12-4	TGTGCCAGCAACCGGGGGGAGGGCGCTTACAATGAGCAGTTCTTC	CASNRGEGAYNEQFF
many	TRBJ1-6	-	TRBV7-3	TGTGCCAGTCCCCTTTGGGCAGGGTTCGACAGGAGCTCACCCCTCCACTTT	CASPLWAGFDRSSPLHF
many	TRBJ2-7	-	TRBV4-1	TGCGCCAGCAGCCAAGATCTCGCTAGCGCCTACGAGCAGTACTTC	CASSQDLASAYEQYF
many	TRBJ2-1	TRBD2	TRBV29-1	TGCAGCGTTGTTGTCCTAGCGGAAAGCTCCTACAATGAGCAGTTCTTC	CSVVVLAESSYNEQFF
-	TRBJ2-5	-	TRBV10-3	TGTGCCATACACGGGCGGCCGCAGGAGACCCAGTACTTC	CAIHGRPQETQYF
few	TRBJ1-1	-	TRBV12-3/TRBV12-4	TGTGCCAGCAGTTTAGCCAGCAGAGCGAACACTGAAGCTTTCTTT	CASSLASRANTEAFF
few	TRBJ1-1	-	TRBV5-1	TGCGCCAGCTCTTGGGCAGGGCCGAACACTGAAGCTTTCTTT	CASSWAGPNTEAFF
-	TRBJ1-1	-	TRBV27	TGTGCCAGCAGTTTAAATTGGGCAGGGCGGGCTTTCTTT	CASSLNWAGRAFF
few	TRBJ2-7	-	TRBV28	TGTGCCAGCAGTACTCGGAGGGTCCCCACCTACGAGCAGTACTTC	CASSTRRVPTYEQYF
medium-sized	TRBJ2-7	-	TRBV12-3/TRBV12-4	TGTGCCAGCAGTTTCGATCGCGAGCAGTACTTC	CASSFDREQYF
-	TRBJ1-1	-	TRBV7-8	TGTGCCAGCAGCTTAGGAAGGGAGGGAGCTTTCTTT	CASSLGREGAFF
few	TRBJ1-2	-	TRBV30	TGTGCCTGGACCAAGGTTGTCGGTGGCTACACCTTC	CAWTKVVGGYTF
many	TRBJ1-2	-	TRBV20-1	TGCAGTGCTAGAGACGACAACTATGGCTACACCTTC	CSARDDNYGYTF
-	TRBJ2-1	TRBD2	TRBV7-2	TGTGCCAGCAGCTTACTAGCGGGGTCATGGGCTCCGGATGAGCAGTTCTTC	CASSLLAGSWAPDEQFF
many	TRBJ2-7	-	TRBV2	TGTGCCAGCAGTGGAGAGTACGAGCAGTACTTC	CASSGEYEQYF
-	TRBJ2-1	-	TRBV21-1	TGTGCCAGCAGCAACCACGGACAACAAATAGGGTCCTACAATGAGCAGTTCTTC	CASSNHGQQIGSYNEQFF
-	TRBJ1-6	TRBD1	TRBV30	TGTGCCTGGAGTGTACTACAGGGGACAGGATATAATTCACCCCTCCACTTT	CAWSVLQGTGYNSPLHF
many	TRBJ1-2	-	TRBV4-1	TGCGCCAGCAGCCAGGCGGGGACAACTAACTATGGCTACACCTTC	CASSQAGTTNYGYTF
medium-sized	TRBJ2-4	TRBD2	TRBV7-8	TGTGCCAGCAGCTCACTAGCGGGGCTAGCCAAAAACATTCAGTACTTC	CASSSLAGLAKNIQYF